The entry that follows covers one T cell receptor (beta chain) sequence. RNA was extracted with the RNeasy kit, and a quantity of roughly 0.5 to 1 ug was reverse transcribed using random hexamers. TCRdb recomputed calls from the immunoSEQ multiplex PCR reads with MiXCR, one row per CDR3 protein. This table has approximately 270,000 distinct CDR3 sequences, roughly 95% appearing once. These data are taken from a study of CD8 T cells in Susac syndrome. J gave up 9 bases and V 0 bases, and 12 bases lay outside the gene matches. The V gene's germline CDR1 is LGHDT and CDR2 YNNKEL (reference sequence). This CDR3 contains 17 residues.

The sequenced material came from CD4+ T cells from PBMCs. This TCR came from a human donor with multiple sclerosis. This chain connects TRBV3-1 to TRBJ2-1; 9 nucleotides agree with TRBD2. The CDR3, as DNA: TGTGCCAGCAGCCAAGATCGTGGAGCGGGGGGTCTTCTTGAGCAGTTCTTC. Protein product: CASSQDRGAGGLLEQFF.